Each of the 24 T cell receptor beta chains below was sequenced from the same sample in a study of OX40 agonist ivuxolimab in advanced cancers. Profiling relied on immunoSEQ multiplex PCR, and the TCRdb table lists in-frame clones only, not all of them. The sample carries 40,000 or so clones, 80% to 95% recorded once. The sequencing used CD4+ or CD8+ T cells sorted from blood, collected in a trial of the OX40 agonist ivuxolimab. These TCRs come from an adult with an advanced solid tumor such as melanoma, head and neck, liver or kidney cancer.

This clone was seen a single time. This chain uses TRBV4-3 with TRBJ2-1; 10 nucleotides line up with TRBD2. CDR1 and CDR2 (germline): LGHNA, YSLEER. This CDR3 is built from 19 residues. V lost 0 bases, J lost 4 bases, and 12 bases stayed unmatched. CDR3 in DNA: TGCGCCAGCAGCCAAGATTGGGGGGCCGGGACTAGCGTATACAATGAGCAGTTCTTC. Translation gives CASSQDWGAGTSVYNEQFF.

The chain combines TRBV15 with TRBJ2-7; the match to TRBD2 covers 7 bases. The CDR3 totals 16 residues. V was pared by 0 bases and J by 1 base, with 6 bases of the junction left unmatched. The germline V gene has CDR1 LNHNV and CDR2 YYDKDF (reference sequence). CDR3 sequence: CATSRDHLAASYEQYF. Here the CDR3 DNA reads TGTGCCACCAGCAGAGATCATCTAGCGGCATCCTACGAGCAGTACTTC. The variable domain in full, with the rest retrieved from reference TRBV15 and TRBJ2-7, is DAMVIQNPRYQVTQFGKPVTLSCSQTLNHNVMYWYQQKSSQAPKLLFHYYDKDFNNEADTPDNFQSRRPNTSFCFLDIRSPGLGDTAMYLCATSRDHLAASYEQYFGPGTRLTVT.

V is TRBV27 and J is TRBJ2-1; D gene unclear. Germline CDR1 reads MNHEY; CDR2 reads SMNVEV (reference sequence). This CDR3 is 13 amino acids long. Trimming took off 5 bases at V and 4 bases at J, with 9 bases between the two ends. CDR3 coding DNA: TGTGCCAGCAGTGCCATCCCGTACAATGAGCAGTTCTTC. It is translated as CASSAIPYNEQFF.

The chain is built from TRBV15 and TRBJ1-5, with D unresolved. CDR3 size: 13 residues. The V end was cut by 0 bases, the J end by 8 bases, with 8 bases between. Germline assignment: CDR1 LNHNV and CDR2 YYDKDF (reference sequence). The CDR3 sequence: CATSRDNREPQHF. CDR3 bases: TGTGCCACCAGCAGAGATAACCGGGAGCCCCAGCATTTT.

Only one count was recorded for this clone. The chain couples TRBV7-2 to TRBJ1-2; 9 bases are a match to TRBD1. V shed 3 bases and J 3 bases; nucleotides not matched to a gene: 5. This CDR3 is 15 amino acids long. The germline gives CDR1 SGHTA, CDR2 FQGNSA. The CDR3 nucleotides are TGTGCCAGCAGCTTTTGGGACAGGGAGGACTATGGCTACACCTTC. It specifies CASSFWDREDYGYTF. Variable domain in full (rest from reference TRBV7-2 and TRBJ1-2): GAGVSQSPSNKVTEKGKDVELRCDPISGHTALYWYRQSLGQGLEFLIYFQGNSAPDKSGLPSDRFSAERTGGSVSTLTIQRTQQEDSAVYLCASSFWDREDYGYTFGSGTRLTVV.

The rearrangement joins TRBV19 to TRBJ2-3; 10 bases fit TRBD2. The CDR3 totals 16 residues. CDR1 and CDR2 from the germline V gene are LNHDA and SQIVND (reference sequence). V was pared by 4 bases and J by 2 bases, with 6 bases of the junction left unmatched. CDR3 bases: TGTGCCAGTAGTAGCCTACTAGCGGGATTCACAGATACGCAGTATTTT. Amino acids: CASSSLLAGFTDTQYF. Filled out from reference TRBV19 and TRBJ2-3, the complete variable domain reads DGGITQSPKYLFRKEGQNVTLSCEQNLNHDAMYWYRQDPGQGLRLIYYSQIVNDFQKGDIAEGYSVSREKKESFPLTVTSAQKNPTAFYLCASSSLLAGFTDTQYFGPGTRLTVL.

This chain joins TRBV11-2 and TRBJ2-7; 8 positions agree with TRBD2. The CDR3 sequence is 15 residues long. The trim removed 5 bases at V and 3 bases at J, leaving 9 bases unmatched. Germline V gives CDR1 SGHAT, CDR2 FQNNGV. The chain's CDR3 is CASSLPSGTSYEQYF. CDR3 bases: TGTGCCAGCAGCCTGCCCTCCGGGACTAGCTACGAGCAGTACTTC.

The CDR3: CASSLAAGGYEQYF. The CDR3 DNA sequence: TGTGCCAGCAGCTTAGCTGCGGGAGGGTACGAGCAGTACTTC. The chain combines TRBV11-1 with TRBJ2-7; TRBD2 aligns across 9 bases. The CDR3 spans 14 residues. Looked up from germline, CDR1 is SGHAT and CDR2 is FQDESV (reference sequence). The ends lost 0 bases at V and 4 bases at J; junction bases unmatched: 1.

The V and J genes are TRBV7-8 and TRBJ2-7; TRBD2 matches 11 bases. This CDR3 contains 15 residues. J was trimmed by 2 bases and V by 5 bases; bases with no gene match: 5. Germline lookup yields CDR1 SGHVS and CDR2 FQNEAQ. CDR3 nucleotide sequence: TGTGCCAGCAGCCCAAGGGGACTAGCGGCCTACGAGCAGTACTTC. Protein sequence: CASSPRGLAAYEQYF.

This chain links TRBV19 with TRBJ2-7, with D maybe TRBD2 (6 bases). This CDR3 is 17 amino acids long. V lost 7 bases, J lost 0 bases, and 22 bases lay in between. Germline values: CDR1 LNHDA, CDR2 SQIVND (reference sequence). The CDR3 DNA follows: TGTGCCAGTACCCCCTCCCCGGGACTCCCAAGCTCCTACGAGCAGTACTTC. Its translation: CASTPSPGLPSSYEQYF.

The chain joins TRBV27 to TRBJ2-5, with D perhaps TRBD1 (6 bases). This CDR3 comprises 15 residues. Trimming took off 4 bases at V and 3 bases at J, with 15 bases between the two ends. In germline, CDR1 is MNHEY, CDR2 SMNVEV (reference sequence). The CDR3 loop reads CASSSLGTLEETQYF. The CDR3, as DNA: TGTGCCAGCAGTTCCCTCGGGACATTAGAAGAGACCCAGTACTTC.

V usage is TRBV19 and J usage is TRBJ2-7; the D gene is possibly TRBD1 (5 bases). The CDR3 is 14 residues long. The V end was cut by 2 bases, the J end by 2 bases, with 10 bases between. CDR1 and CDR2 from the germline V gene are LNHDA and SQIVND (reference sequence). The CDR3 spells CASSIMVTAYEQYF. For the CDR3, the DNA is TGTGCCAGTAGTATAATGGTGACAGCCTACGAGCAGTACTTC.

The V call is TRBV14, the J call TRBJ2-7; D is ambiguous. The CDR3 sequence is 14 residues long. Germline V gene lookup returns CDR1 SGHDN and CDR2 FVKESK. Trimming left V 4 bases short and J 0 bases short, with 10 bases between. The CDR3: CASSPLSLSYEQYF. In nucleotides, the CDR3 is TGTGCCAGCAGCCCTTTAAGCCTCTCCTACGAGCAGTACTTC.

In this sample, this clone turned up once. The chain employs TRBV15 and TRBJ2-3; TRBD2 matches 12 bases. CDR1 LNHNV and CDR2 YYDKDF come from the germline V gene (reference sequence). The CDR3 spans 16 residues. V was clipped by 0 bases and J by 5 bases; unmatched bases: 3. The CDR3 sequence: CATSRDRLAGVDTQYF. CDR3 in DNA: TGTGCCACCAGCAGAGATCGACTAGCGGGAGTAGATACGCAGTATTTT.

CDR3 bases: TGTGCCAGCAGCGCCGAGAGACAGGGGTGGGCAGATACGCAGTATTTT. The encoded protein is CASSAERQGWADTQYF. The chain links TRBV5-6 to TRBJ2-3, with 8 bases lining up with TRBD1. V lost 4 bases and J lost 4; bases outside the gene matches: 11. The V gene's germline CDR1 is SGHDT and CDR2 YYEEEE. CDR3 length: 16 residues.

The V call is TRBV18, the J call TRBJ2-7, with TRBD2 matching over 7 bases. The germline V gene encodes CDR1 KGHSH and CDR2 LQKENI. Germline trimming cut 3 bases from V and 1 base from J; bases unmatched to any gene: 9. This CDR3 is 16 amino acids long. DNA for the CDR3: TGTGCCAGCTCACCCGATCGGTCTAGCGGTTCCTACGAGCAGTACTTC. As protein: CASSPDRSSGSYEQYF.

J is TRBJ1-3 and V is TRBV4-3, with no clear D. The CDR3 length is 14 residues. Trimming took 0 bases from V and 2 from J, leaving 5 bases between them. Germline values: CDR1 LGHNA, CDR2 YSLEER. CDR3 sequence: CASSQDQAGNTIYF. Here the CDR3 DNA reads TGCGCCAGCAGCCAAGATCAGGCTGGAAACACCATATATTTT.

This chain uses TRBV4-1 with TRBJ1-5; TRBD1 matches 8 bases. J lost 4 bases, V lost 0 bases, and 14 bases had no gene match. The CDR3 has 19 residues. Germline CDR1 and CDR2: MGHRA and YSYEKL. This CDR3 is CASSQDPPPDRVRNQPQHF. CDR3 bases: TGCGCCAGCAGCCAAGATCCCCCCCCGGACAGGGTTAGGAATCAGCCCCAGCATTTT.

The chain recombines TRBV6-4 with TRBJ2-1; maybe TRBD1 (6 bases). The CDR3 covers 13 residues. The V gene's germline CDR1 is MRHNA and CDR2 SNTAGT. Trimming pared 8 bases from V and 5 bases from J, leaving 13 bases between. This chain's CDR3 is CASGRDTHNEQFF. The CDR3 DNA follows: TGTGCCAGCGGCCGGGACACCCACAATGAGCAGTTCTTC.

This sequence joins TRBV11-2 and TRBJ2-1; tentative D call: TRBD1 (5 bases). The CDR3 sequence is 15 residues long. Trimming removed 2 bases at V and 3 bases at J, with 11 bases between. CDR1 and CDR2 from the germline V gene are SGHAT and FQNNGV. DNA of the CDR3: TGTGCCAGCAGCTTAAGGCAGGGCCACTACAATGAGCAGTTCTTC. It is translated as CASSLRQGHYNEQFF.

The CDR3 loop is CASGPTGHTGELFF. The DNA for the CDR3 is TGTGCCAGCGGCCCGACAGGACACACCGGGGAGCTGTTTTTT. The chain carries TRBV19 and TRBJ2-2; tentative D call: TRBD1 (6 bases). V was pared by 9 bases and J by 3 bases, with 14 bases between. CDR3 length: 14 residues. CDR1 and CDR2 from the germline V gene are LNHDA and SQIVND (reference sequence).

This clone is termed large. The chain combines TRBV7-8 with TRBJ2-1; D not certain. The length of the CDR3 is 13 residues. Per the germline V gene, CDR1 is SGHVS and CDR2 is FQNEAQ. The CDR3: CAATSEDYNEQFF. The DNA of the CDR3 is TGTGCAGCAACCTCCGAGGACTACAATGAGCAGTTCTTC.

V is TRBV4-1 and J is TRBJ2-7; maybe TRBD1 (6 bases). CDR1 MGHRA and CDR2 YSYEKL come from the germline V gene. The CDR3 covers 15 residues. The V gene lost 2 bases and the J gene lost 4 bases, with 15 bases spanning the gap. CDR3 sequence reads: CASSQSGQGLYEQYF. The CDR3 DNA is TGCGCCAGCAGCCAATCAGGGCAGGGGCTTTACGAGCAGTACTTC.

J is TRBJ2-7 and V is TRBV7-9, with TRBD1 identical over 7 bases. This CDR3 spans 13 amino acids. V shed 5 bases and J 4 bases; nucleotides not matched to a gene: 5. Germline assignment: CDR1 SEHNR and CDR2 FQNEAQ (reference sequence). CDR3 in amino acids: CASSPPGGYEQYF. The DNA for the CDR3 is TGTGCCAGCAGCCCCCCAGGGGGATACGAGCAGTACTTC. The full variable domain, rest sourced from reference TRBV7-9 and TRBJ2-7, is DTGVSQNPRHKITKRGQNVTFRCDPISEHNRLYWYRQTLGQGPEFLTYFQNEAQLEKSRLLSDRFSAERPKGSFSTLEIQRTEQGDSAMYLCASSPPGGYEQYFGPGTRLTVT.